This TCR beta chain was captured by sequencing in a study of blood T cell repertoires in COVID-19. The CDR3 consists of 14 residues. V lost 4 bases, J lost 5 bases, and 15 bases lay in between. Per the germline V gene, CDR1 is SGHRS and CDR2 is YFSETQ. The authors' processing: Estimation of nucleated cell counts was performed using reference gene primer amplification. The assay was immunoSEQ multiplex PCR, and TCRdb's table has in-frame clones only and misses some. From that table come the V and J calls and clone size; the DNA was used to work out D and trimming. The sample yields some 320,000 clones, more than 90% seen once. Participants spanned ages about 18 to 90 years and resided in about 24 US areas. Self-reported history from a screening survey and questionnaire set each donor's cohort. A COVID-19 case was met by exposed participants within 2 weeks before study entry.

This receptor was identified in a woman between 25 and 40 years old who had been exposed to COVID-19. The sample was PBMCs or T cells enriched from blood (not recorded which). The genes are TRBV5-1 and TRBJ1-1; tentative D call: TRBD1 (5 bases). The CDR3 coding sequence is TGCGCCAGCAGCCCGGATGGGGGAGGGACTGAAGCTTTCTTT. It translates to CASSPDGGGTEAFF.